This T cell receptor (beta chain) was obtained from a study of blood T cell repertoires in COVID-19. Across the study: Samples taken during acute and convalescent COVID-19 were collected in the United States, Italy and Spain. In each case, the material was cDNA or gDNA derived from T cells, B-cell-depleted T cells, or PBMCs.

The assay was immunoSEQ multiplex PCR, and TCRdb's table has in-frame clones only and misses some. The repertoire includes roughly 180,000 clones, approximately 89% of them detected once, and roughly 7.7% sits in the top ten. The CDR3 sequence is 12 residues long. CDR1 MDHEN and CDR2 SYDVKM come from the germline V gene. V lost 8 bases to trimming and J lost 5 bases; unmatched junction nucleotides: 1. The specimen sequenced was peripheral blood. The chain links TRBV28 to TRBJ1-5; 9 bases are a match to TRBD1. The source of this sequence is a woman aged 60 to 75 with acute or convalescent COVID-19. The CDR3 nucleotides read TGTGCCAGCCGACAGGGGGATCAGCCCCAGCATTTT. Encoded protein: CASRQGDQPQHF.